This is a list of T cell receptor beta chains from one sample in a study of CD8 T cells in Susac syndrome. One entry per CDR3 protein results from TCRdb running MiXCR on the immunoSEQ multiplex PCR reads. This sample has under 200,000 distinct CDR3 sequences, with about 95% found just once. The sample comprised CD8+ T cells from PBMCs. These receptors originate from a human donor with multiple sclerosis. CDR3s leave out the opening cysteine and the closing phenylalanine or tryptophan.

>TRBV2|TRBJ1-2
ASMGVANYGYT
>TRBV2|TRBJ2-3
ASSGTGDY
>TRBV6-4|TRBJ2-1
ASGSGGGSYNEQF
>TRBV9|TRBJ2-7
ASSVEGSGSYEQY
>TRBV5-1|TRBJ1-4
ASSLEAASGEKLF
>TRBV9|TRBJ1-2
ASSEGRPIPNYGYT
>TRBV6-1|TRBJ2-3
ASSERGGEPDTQY
>TRBV27|TRBJ1-3
ASSLTGGSGNTIY
>TRBV9|TRBJ1-1
ASSTPGQGGTEAF
>TRBV12-3/TRBV12-4|TRBJ2-3
ASSLRTGTVDTQY
>TRBV25-1|TRBJ2-1
ASSEYGSSYNEQF
>TRBV29-1|TRBJ2-7
SVRKLADLYEQY
>TRBV19|TRBJ1-1
ASTPDGLWDTEAF
>TRBV7-8|TRBJ2-5
ASSLGGRGEEETQY
>TRBV27|TRBJ1-5
ASSPGTWPQH
>TRBV5-1|TRBJ2-7
ASSLEFRTSPYEQY
>TRBV7-9|TRBJ2-7
ASSLATGGGYEQY
>TRBV20-1|TRBJ2-7
SALPMTSGYEQY
>TRBV28|TRBJ1-5
ASSSQWGGSNQPQH
>TRBV7-2|TRBJ2-1
ASSPTGGSYNEQF
>TRBV7-9|TRBJ1-1
ASRLLNTEAF
>TRBV12-3/TRBV12-4|TRBJ2-1
ASGRGVSYNEQF
>TRBV14|TRBJ2-5
ASSQAQGPMETQY
>TRBV4-1|TRBJ2-3
ASSLRTITDTQY
>TRBV20-1|TRBJ2-7
SARDLQESYEQY
>TRBV29-1|TRBJ2-1
SGRGLAEINEQF
>TRBV30|TRBJ2-1
AWSWLGVNEQF
>TRBV4-1|TRBJ2-4
ASSRGHVQY
>TRBV28|TRBJ2-5
ASSPSRSGGEETQY
>TRBV2|TRBJ1-2
ASIQGANGYT
>TRBV12-3/TRBV12-4|TRBJ2-6
ASSPRDKPDSGANVLT
>TRBV20-1|TRBJ2-1
SARGGGSIFYNEQF
>TRBV28|TRBJ1-5
ATRYYSNQPQL
>TRBV23-1|TRBJ1-1
ASSPLQTGCGNTEAF
>TRBV4-1|TRBJ2-3
ASSHPLAGSTDTQY
>TRBV12-3/TRBV12-4|TRBJ1-2
ASSLGAQGYT
>TRBV27|TRBJ1-2
ASTLNRDLGGYT
>TRBV20-1|TRBJ2-2
SARDLNLNTGELF
>TRBV6-1|TRBJ2-3
ASSPAGSYSTDTQY
>TRBV11-2|TRBJ1-1
ASSVRENTEAF
>TRBV27|TRBJ2-7
ASSPSGTYEQY
>TRBV30|TRBJ1-2
AWSTPGINRVGYT
>TRBV29-1|TRBJ1-1
SSTRGNTEAF
>TRBV28|TRBJ2-2
ASNLRARTGELF
>TRBV7-9|TRBJ2-7
ASSSGTGALDEQY
>TRBV20-1|TRBJ2-2
SAETGEPTGELF
>TRBV5-1|TRBJ2-1
ASSHGLAAYNEQF
>TRBV25-1|TRBJ2-7
ASSVNSYEQY
>TRBV11-2|TRBJ2-3
ASSLSNTQY
>TRBV20-1|TRBJ1-1
SASRDVNEAF
>TRBV4-1|TRBJ1-2
ASRKAGRGPGGYT
>TRBV2|TRBJ2-5
ASMLYASGAETQY